Below are 13 T cell receptor beta chains sequenced from a single sample in a study of T-cell memory formation after mild COVID-19 (dated by TCRdb to the early 2020s). Receptor libraries were prepared by 5' RACE. The sequencer listed for this sample is Illumina NovaSeq 6000. TCRdb trimmed the raw reads at Q25, called clones with MiXCR and kept productive beta chains. Identical CDR3 protein sequences are pooled into one entry, listed with their most common genes and DNA. Here the sample has fewer than 400,000 distinct CDR3 sequences; around a sixth occur a single time. The ten largest make up approximately 21% of the sample. Sequenced material: PBMCs or a T cell subset sorted from them (not recorded which). These receptors all come from a young man who had mild COVID-19 (a few samples of this study predate the infection). The sample titles of this study are shuffled in the database, so cell type and time point are left out; the donor was told from shared clones.

The chain is built from TRBV20-1 and TRBJ2-7; D gene unclear. The CDR3 runs 11 residues. The ends were cut back, 3 bases at V and 4 bases at J, with 7 bases in the middle. Germline CDR1 is DFQATT and CDR2 is SNEGSKA (reference sequence). CDR3: CSASSRYEQYV. The CDR3 bases are TGCAGTGCTAGCAGTCGATACGAGCAGTACGTC.

This clonotype showed up just a few times. V gene TRBV3-1 combines with J gene TRBJ2-5; 8 bases match TRBD2. The CDR3 runs 13 residues. CDR1 and CDR2 from the germline V gene are LGHDT and YNNKEL (reference sequence). V trimming: 7 bases; J trimming: 4 bases; junction bases outside the gene matches: 5. CDR3: CASTGGVGETQYF. DNA of the CDR3: TGTGCCAGCACCGGGGGGGTAGGAGAGACCCAGTACTTC.

This clonotype has more than one count but fewer than ten. The chain has TRBV20-1 and TRBJ1-1, with D possibly matching TRBD1 (5 bases). Germline values: CDR1 DFQATT, CDR2 SNEGSKA (reference sequence). This CDR3 has 14 residues. V was trimmed by 2 bases and J by 2 bases, leaving 12 bases between them. CDR3: CSARFGGVNTEAFF. Written as DNA, the CDR3 is TGCAGTGCTAGATTTGGGGGGGTAAACACTGAAGCTTTCTTT.

This clonotype was detected only a few times. The CDR3 bases are TGTGCCAGCAGCAAGTTGGGGGGGTACAATGAGCAGTTCTTC. This translates into CASSKLGGYNEQFF. The chain couples TRBV7-2 to TRBJ2-1; 7 bases align to TRBD2. Trimming cost V 5 bases and J 4 bases; bases outside gene matches: 5. Germline-derived CDR1 and CDR2 are SGHTA and FQGNSA. CDR3 length: 14 residues.

The chain employs TRBV4-1 and TRBJ2-7; D is possibly TRBD2 (5 bases). There are 15 residues in the CDR3. V was shortened by 3 bases and J by 0 bases, with 12 bases between the two germline ends. Per germline, CDR1 MGHRA and CDR2 YSYEKL. The CDR3 region has the DNA TGCGCCAGCAGCCACCCGACTATAAGCTCCTACGAGCAGTACTTC. It yields the protein CASSHPTISSYEQYF.

The chain is built from TRBV5-1 and TRBJ1-1; 7 bases are a match to TRBD1. In germline, CDR1 is SGHRS, CDR2 YFSETQ. V shed 4 bases, J shed 6 bases, and the junction held 12 bases outside the gene matches. CDR3 length: 15 amino acids. The CDR3 reads CASSRRQGKDAEAFF. In DNA form, the CDR3 reads TGCGCCAGCAGCCGCAGACAGGGTAAGGACGCTGAAGCTTTCTTT.

This clonotype was detected only a few times. The chain has TRBV5-1 and TRBJ2-5, with TRBD2 matching over 7 bases. The CDR3 has 16 amino acids. V trimming: 7 bases; J trimming: 1 base; junction bases outside the gene matches: 13. Germline V gene sequence: CDR1 SGHRS, CDR2 YFSETQ. For the CDR3, the DNA is TGCGCCAGCTCGCTTAGCGGGTATCCCCCCCAAGAGACCCAGTACTTC. It translates to CASSLSGYPPQETQYF.

The CDR3 DNA is TGTGCCAGCAGACAGGGGGCTTCGGGCAATCAGCCCCAGCATTTT. Its translation: CASRQGASGNQPQHF. The chain carries TRBV27 and TRBJ1-5, with 9 bases identical to TRBD1. The CDR3 has 15 residues. From germline, CDR1 is MNHEY and CDR2 SMNVEV (reference sequence). After removal of 6 bases from V and 2 bases from J, the junction contained 5 bases not matched to a gene.

This clonotype occurred a few times. The genes are TRBV18 and TRBJ2-3; D not certain. Germline V gene sequence: CDR1 KGHSH, CDR2 LQKENI. The V gene lost 6 bases and the J gene lost 2 bases, with 9 bases spanning the gap. This CDR3 is built from 13 residues. This CDR3 reads CASSWVDTDTQYF. In nucleotides, the CDR3 is TGTGCCAGCTCCTGGGTGGACACAGATACGCAGTATTTT.

The chain couples TRBV24-1 to TRBJ2-5, with 9 bases aligning to TRBD1. CDR3 length equals 15 residues. The junction had 7 bases not matched to a gene; V was cut back by 4 bases and J by 5 bases. Looked up from germline, CDR1 is KGHDR and CDR2 is SFDVKD. The DNA for the CDR3 is TGTGCCACCAGTGAGGGGGGGACAGGGAAGGAGACCCAGTACTTC. Translating gives CATSEGGTGKETQYF.

V is TRBV7-2 and J is TRBJ2-2; the D gene is possibly TRBD1 (5 bases). Germline V gene sequence: CDR1 SGHTA, CDR2 FQGNSA. This CDR3 has 15 residues. Trimming removed 6 bases from V and 6 bases from J, with 17 bases in between. CDR3 protein: CASREWGPRAGELFF. CDR3 nucleotide sequence: TGTGCCAGCAGAGAGTGGGGCCCCCGGGCCGGGGAGCTGTTTTTT.

The V call is TRBV3-1, the J call TRBJ2-1, with TRBD2 matching over 7 bases. The V gene's germline CDR1 is LGHDT and CDR2 YNNKEL (reference sequence). The CDR3 is 15 amino acids. Trimming cost V 4 bases and J 0 bases; bases outside gene matches: 3. CDR3 in amino acids: CASSPRGTSYNEQFF. As DNA, the CDR3 is TGTGCCAGCAGCCCGCGGGGGACCTCCTACAATGAGCAGTTCTTC.

This clonotype was seen only a few times. V usage is TRBV4-3 and J usage is TRBJ2-2; 10 positions match TRBD2. The CDR3 is 16 amino acids. In germline, CDR1 is LGHNA, CDR2 YSLEER. V shed 5 bases and J 7 bases; nucleotides not matched to a gene: 10. This CDR3 reads CASSLTSGVGFGELFF. The CDR3 DNA reads as TGCGCCAGCAGCTTAACTAGCGGGGTTGGTTTCGGGGAGCTGTTTTTT.